Following are 32 T cell receptor delta chains from one sample sequenced in a study of Vδ1+ human thymocytes. Regarding the study as a whole: In the thymus, TRG and TRD repertoires looked highly polyclonal with Gaussian CDR3 lengths.

Sequences come from RNA converted to cDNA by reverse transcription. Multiplex PCR used pooled V-gene forward primers and a constant-region reverse primer to amplify CDR3s. TCRdb used CATT to re-call clones from the multiplex PCR reads. The data hold tens of thousands of delta-chain clones, with 29% observed a single time. Their antigens are not known. Sequenced input: Vdelta1+ gamma-delta thymocytes from the thymus. Specified subset: FACS-sorted CD3+ TCRalphabeta- TCRVdelta1+ TCRVdelta2- thymocytes. Receptors were obtained from a boy younger than two who had congenital heart surgery.

This clone was picked up a small number of times. The chain couples TRDV1 to TRDJ1, with D possibly TRDD3 on 6 matching bases. CDR1 is TSWWSYY and CDR2 is QGS in the germline V gene. Trimming removed 2 bases from V and 0 bases from J, with 22 bases in between. The CDR3 covers 19 residues. The CDR3 coding sequence is TGTGCTCTTGGGGAAGTTTTTGTGGGGGGGTCCGAGTACACCGATAAACTCATCTTT. It encodes CALGEVFVGGSEYTDKLIF.

A remark on this clone: The sample carries other DNA sequences with the same CDR3. V and J are TRDV1 and TRDJ1; the match to TRDD3 covers 12 bases. Trimming cost V 0 bases and J 7 bases; bases outside gene matches: 9. The CDR3 contains 17 residues. CDR1 is TSWWSYY and CDR2 is QGS in the germline V gene. CDR3 in DNA: TGTGCTCTTGGGGAACTATGGGCCGTACTGGGGGATACTAAACTCATCTTT. Translated, it gives CALGELWAVLGDTKLIF.

Only a few counts were recorded for this clone. V usage is TRDV1 and J usage is TRDJ1, with D tentatively TRDD3 (8 bases). Germline values: CDR1 TSWWSYY, CDR2 QGS. This CDR3 region has 25 residues. Trimming stripped 7 bases from V and 1 base from J, with 46 bases between. The CDR3 DNA is TGTGCTCTTGCCCTTCCCGTCTTCCTAAGGAGGTGGGATACGCATGTACCCTATTTCACCGATAAACTCATCTTT. This gives the protein CALALPVFLRRWDTHVPYFTDKLIF.

This clone was observed a handful of times. The gene calls are TRDV1 and TRDJ1; TRDD3 agrees at 9 bases. The trim removed 3 bases at V and 3 bases at J, leaving 38 bases unmatched. CDR1 TSWWSYY and CDR2 QGS come from the germline V gene. The CDR3 has 26 residues. CDR3 region: CALGEPGASLYWGRLKHGRWADKLIF. DNA for the CDR3: TGTGCTCTTGGGGAGCCCGGTGCTTCCCTGTACTGGGGGAGGCTCAAACATGGTCGGTGGGCCGATAAACTCATCTTT.

This clone ranks as medium-sized. This rearrangement joins TRDV1 to TRDJ1, with a weak D call TRDD3 (5 bases). CDR3 size: 19 residues. Per the germline V gene, CDR1 is TSWWSYY and CDR2 is QGS. V was shortened by 0 bases and J by 10 bases, with 30 bases between the two germline ends. For the CDR3, the DNA is TGTGCTCTTGGGGAACTTGATCCTCCGTATCCCAGGATAGGTCCGCGACTCATCTTT. Its translation: CALGELDPPYPRIGPRLIF.

The chain is built from TRDV1 and TRDJ1; maybe TRDD2 (9 bases). Per the germline V gene, CDR1 is TSWWSYY and CDR2 is QGS. This CDR3 contains 23 residues. V was pared by 5 bases and J by 3 bases, with 40 bases between. As DNA, the CDR3 is TGTGCTCTTGGGAATCGGGAGCGAAGGCCTTCCTACCCGGTGGGGGATTGGGCCGATAAACTCATCTTT. As protein: CALGNRERRPSYPVGDWADKLIF.

By sample share, this clone is medium-sized. The rearrangement joins TRDV2 to TRDJ1; 9 bases align to TRDD3. This CDR3 contains 17 residues. The germline CDR1 and CDR2 sequences are GEAIGNYY and EKD. V gave up 3 bases and J gave up 0 bases; unmatched junction bases: 10. The CDR3 region has the DNA TGTGCCTGTGACGTGGTGAGGGGGATACAGTACACCGATAAACTCATCTTT. It specifies CACDVVRGIQYTDKLIF.

In this sample, this clone turned up once. The rearrangement joins TRDV1 to TRDJ1, with TRDD3 matching over 8 bases. CDR3 length equals 18 residues. Germline V gene lookup returns CDR1 TSWWSYY and CDR2 QGS. The ends lost 6 bases at V and 3 bases at J; junction bases unmatched: 18. In nucleotides, the CDR3 is TGTGCTCTTGGCCATAAGAGGATGGTACTGGGGGTCGCCGATAAACTCATCTTT. Residues: CALGHKRMVLGVADKLIF.

This clone is classed as medium-sized. Other DNA sequences within the sample encode an identical CDR3. This chain uses TRDV1 with TRDJ2; maybe TRDD2 (6 bases). The V and J ends lost 4 bases and 1 base respectively, with 22 bases between them. Germline assignment: CDR1 TSWWSYY and CDR2 QGS. The CDR3 extends over 19 amino acids. CDR3 nucleotide sequence: TGTGCTCTTGGGGCCACATTCCTCCCTTCCGTGATTTTGACAGCACAACTCTTCTTT. It translates to CALGATFLPSVILTAQLFF.

This clone is judged medium-sized (0.01 to 0.1%). The chain couples TRDV1 to TRDJ1, with 10 bases fitting TRDD3. There are 20 residues in the CDR3. The V and J ends lost 3 bases and 0 bases, in that order; junction bases with no gene match: 16. CDR1 is TSWWSYY and CDR2 is QGS in the germline V gene. CDR3 residues: CALGDRLPTGGSTYTDKLIF. Written as DNA, the CDR3 is TGTGCTCTTGGGGATCGACTCCCCACTGGGGGATCCACGTACACCGATAAACTCATCTTT.

Points on this clone: A much larger clone lies a single base off, so this may be a read error. The V and J genes are TRDV1 and TRDJ1, with a weak D call TRDD3 (6 bases). The CDR3 length is 19 residues. Germline V lookup: CDR1 TSWWSYY, CDR2 QGS. V was shortened by 1 base and J by 1 base, with 22 bases between the two germline ends. The CDR3: CALGEPPLSLGQGTDKLIF. For the CDR3, the DNA is TGTGCTCTTGGGGAACCCCCGCTTTCACTGGGCCAGGGCACCGATAAACTCATCTTT.

A few counts support this clone. The chain joins TRDV1 to TRDJ1, with 9 bases lining up with TRDD3. Germline V gives CDR1 TSWWSYY, CDR2 QGS. The CDR3 contains 25 residues. After removal of 0 bases from V and 0 bases from J, the junction contained 29 bases not matched to a gene. CDR3 sequence reads: CALGELQTQGLGVTLGEKYTDKLIF. The CDR3 coding sequence is TGTGCTCTTGGGGAACTACAAACCCAGGGGTTAGGAGTTACACTGGGGGAGAAGTACACCGATAAACTCATCTTT.

This clone ranks as medium-sized. The chain recombines TRDV1 with TRDJ1; D gene uncertain. Per the germline V gene, CDR1 is TSWWSYY and CDR2 is QGS. The CDR3 consists of 16 residues. V was cut by 0 bases and J by 2 bases, with 13 bases left in between. In DNA form, the CDR3 reads TGTGCTCTTGGGGAACTTGCAGTCGCTGGTACCGATAAACTCATCTTT. Translated: CALGELAVAGTDKLIF.

This clone was counted only a few times. V and J are TRDV1 and TRDJ1; D is unclear. V lost 0 bases and J 0 bases, leaving 26 bases between the germline ends. CDR1 and CDR2 (germline): TSWWSYY, QGS. CDR3 size: 21 residues. CDR3 protein: CALGELGHSRAHVMYTDKLIF. CDR3 bases: TGTGCTCTTGGGGAACTAGGCCATTCCCGAGCCCACGTTATGTACACCGATAAACTCATCTTT.

The chain joins TRDV1 to TRDJ1, with D tentatively TRDD3 (5 bases). CDR3 size: 19 residues. The germline V gene encodes CDR1 TSWWSYY and CDR2 QGS. The V and J ends lost 1 base and 3 bases respectively, with 24 bases between them. CDR3 bases: TGTGCTCTTGGGGAACGGTATCCCCCCCGTACCGATACACCCGATAAACTCATCTTT. This gives the protein CALGERYPPRTDTPDKLIF.

This clone was counted between two and nine times. The chain recombines TRDV1 with TRDJ1, with a tentative D call TRDD2 (5 bases). Per the germline V gene, CDR1 is TSWWSYY and CDR2 is QGS. Trimming left V 0 bases short and J 0 bases short, with 17 bases between. The CDR3 consists of 18 residues. CDR3: CALGELAPSIPYTDKLIF. The CDR3 nucleotides read TGTGCTCTTGGGGAACTTGCTCCTAGTATCCCGTACACCGATAAACTCATCTTT.

This clone was seen a handful of times. The V gene is TRDV1, the J gene TRDJ1; maybe TRDD3 (6 bases). The V end was cut by 3 bases, the J end by 10 bases, with 30 bases between. The V gene's germline CDR1 is TSWWSYY and CDR2 QGS. This CDR3 contains 18 residues. CDR3 bases: TGTGCTCTTGGGGATCCGGAGGGCTCTCCTTGCCGGGGATTTGGACTCATCTTT. Amino acids: CALGDPEGSPCRGFGLIF.

The chain has TRDV1 and TRDJ1, with 12 bases that match TRDD3. This CDR3 region has 18 residues. Germline V gene lookup returns CDR1 TSWWSYY and CDR2 QGS. With V trimmed by 3 bases and J by 4 bases, 12 bases remained unmatched. In nucleotides, the CDR3 is TGTGCTCTTGGGGAGACCTTCCTCTGGGGGATACGCCGCGATAAACTCATCTTT. Translating gives CALGETFLWGIRRDKLIF.

The V and J genes are TRDV1 and TRDJ1; tentatively, D is TRDD2 (6 bases). The V gene lost 2 bases and the J gene lost 5 bases, with 24 bases spanning the gap. This CDR3 spans 18 amino acids. Per the germline V gene, CDR1 is TSWWSYY and CDR2 is QGS. The CDR3 coding sequence is TGTGCTCTTGGGGAAGGGAGAGTCCTACGCGGCCGCTCGGATAAACTCATCTTT. Its protein product is CALGEGRVLRGRSDKLIF.

This clone was seen a handful of times. The rearrangement joins TRDV1 to TRDJ1; 9 positions agree with TRDD3. Germline V gives CDR1 TSWWSYY, CDR2 QGS. The CDR3 totals 21 residues. V lost 2 bases and J lost 2; bases outside the gene matches: 21. CDR3 in amino acids: CALGEGGALKYWGRRTDKLIF. In nucleotides, the CDR3 is TGTGCTCTTGGGGAAGGTGGAGCATTAAAGTACTGGGGGAGGAGAACCGATAAACTCATCTTT.

This clone was counted only a few times. The chain uses TRDV1 and TRDJ1; maybe TRDD3 (6 bases). The V and J ends lost 0 bases and 4 bases respectively, with 15 bases between them. Germline V gene sequence: CDR1 TSWWSYY, CDR2 QGS. CDR3 length: 16 amino acids. The chain's CDR3 is CALGELGGLDLDKLIF. Written as DNA, the CDR3 is TGTGCTCTTGGGGAACTTGGGGGGCTAGACCTCGATAAACTCATCTTT.

This clone was detected a few times. The chain carries TRDV1 and TRDJ1; D uncertain. The V end lost 2 bases, the J end lost 0 bases, and 25 bases lay between the germline ends. The CDR3 totals 20 residues. Per the germline V gene, CDR1 is TSWWSYY and CDR2 is QGS. The CDR3 reads CALGEVPPRIPASYTDKLIF. The CDR3 coding sequence is TGTGCTCTTGGGGAAGTTCCGCCGCGTATTCCGGCCTCGTACACCGATAAACTCATCTTT.

Regarding this clone: Its ends do not fully match the called genes, so a read error is possible. The identical CDR3 is also encoded by other nucleotide sequences in the sample. The chain links TRDV1 to TRDJ1; 9 bases are a match to TRDD2. The CDR3 is made up of 21 amino acids. Germline values: CDR1 TSWWSYY, CDR2 QGS. This CDR3 reads CALGELLRPSYVTGYTDKLIF. The CDR3 region has the DNA TGTGCTCTTGGGGAACTACTCAGGCCTTCCTACGTCACTGGGTACACTGATAAACTCATCTTT.

As for this clone: Since a much larger clone is just one base distant, this may be a read error. V usage is TRDV1 and J usage is TRDJ1; D not certain. Between the trimmed V and J ends, which lost 1 base and 4 bases, there was a span of 22 bases. The CDR3 totals 18 residues. Germline V gene data show CDR1 as TSWWSYY and CDR2 as QGS. The CDR3 nucleotides read TGTGCTCTTGGGGAACCTACCGCGGGTACTCGGATTGACGATAAACTCATCTTT. Translated, it gives CALGEPTAGTRIDDKLIF.

This clone showed up just a few times. The rearrangement links TRDV1 to TRDJ1; D is uncertain. Germline loops: CDR1 TSWWSYY, CDR2 QGS. Trimming removed 0 bases at V and 10 bases at J, with 15 bases between. The CDR3 has 14 amino acids. The CDR3 loop reads CALGELGSLHRLIF. The CDR3 nucleotides read TGTGCTCTTGGGGAACTGGGTAGTCTACACCGACTCATCTTT.

V usage is TRDV1 and J usage is TRDJ1, with TRDD3 identical over 12 bases. V dropped 3 bases and J dropped 0; count of bases not matched to a gene: 23. CDR1 is TSWWSYY, CDR2 QGS, per germline. There are 23 residues in the CDR3. Written as DNA, the CDR3 is TGTGCTCTTGGGGAGCCTTGGCCTTCGGGACTGGGGGATACCCGTCCGTACACCGATAAACTCATCTTT. Amino acid sequence: CALGEPWPSGLGDTRPYTDKLIF.

This clone has only a few counts. This sample includes further DNA sequences coding for the same CDR3. V gene TRDV1 combines with J gene TRDJ1; 9 bases agree with TRDD2. The V gene end was trimmed by 3 bases and the J gene end by 0 bases; junction bases not matched to a gene: 26. In germline, CDR1 is TSWWSYY, CDR2 QGS. The CDR3 runs to 23 residues. The CDR3 is CALGDSSFLRLGGFFMYTDKLIF. CDR3 sequence (DNA): TGTGCTCTTGGGGACTCTTCCTTCCTACGTCTCGGGGGTTTCTTCATGTACACCGATAAACTCATCTTT.

This chain joins TRDV1 and TRDJ1; 7 nucleotides align to TRDD3. V trimming: 2 bases; J trimming: 1 base; junction bases outside the gene matches: 13. This CDR3 is 18 amino acids long. From germline, CDR1 is TSWWSYY and CDR2 QGS. The CDR3 sequence is CALGEENPLGTFTDKLIF. The CDR3 DNA follows: TGTGCTCTTGGGGAAGAAAACCCACTGGGGACGTTCACCGATAAACTCATCTTT.

Remarks on this clone: Different DNA sequences within this sample yield the same CDR3. The chain carries TRDV1 and TRDJ1; D might be TRDD3 (5 bases). The CDR3 runs 23 residues. The ends were cut back, 2 bases at V and 1 base at J, with 35 bases in the middle. Per the germline V gene, CDR1 is TSWWSYY and CDR2 is QGS. The CDR3 reads CALGEVSLRGKLVRGRGTDKLIF. The CDR3 DNA follows: TGTGCTCTTGGGGAAGTGAGTCTACGAGGGAAACTGGTCAGGGGAAGGGGCACCGATAAACTCATCTTT.

The chain uses TRDV1 and TRDJ1; TRDD3 matches 11 bases. There are 18 residues in the CDR3. The germline V gene has CDR1 TSWWSYY and CDR2 QGS. V shed 8 bases and J 8 bases; nucleotides not matched to a gene: 22. CDR3 amino acids: CALWFFGLGDTPTPKLIF. CDR3 sequence (DNA): TGTGCTCTTTGGTTTTTCGGGCTGGGGGATACCCCGACGCCGAAACTCATCTTT.

The chain is built from TRDV1 and TRDJ1; 10 nucleotides match TRDD3. V lost 1 base, J lost 0 bases, and 14 bases stayed unmatched. The CDR3 has 20 amino acids. The germline V gene has CDR1 TSWWSYY and CDR2 QGS. CDR3 loop: CALGEHWGMRATEYTDKLIF. CDR3 bases: TGTGCTCTTGGGGAACACTGGGGGATGCGGGCCACGGAGTACACCGATAAACTCATCTTT.

In its sample, this clone is medium-sized. This CDR3 is also generated by other DNA sequences in the sample. The chain combines TRDV1 with TRDJ1; a possible D gene is TRDD2 (5 bases). The CDR3 consists of 18 residues. The germline gives CDR1 TSWWSYY, CDR2 QGS. Trimming cost V 1 base and J 0 bases, with 18 bases left between them. The DNA of the CDR3 is TGTGCTCTTGGGGAACGTCTTCCGCCCAATCCACACACCGATAAACTCATCTTT. Its translation: CALGERLPPNPHTDKLIF.